These T cell receptor beta chains were read from a single sample in a study of OX40 agonist ivuxolimab in advanced cancers. Sequencing used immunoSEQ multiplex PCR; TCRdb keeps in-frame clones, though not all of them. The sample yields 60,000 to 90,000 clones, 70% to 90% seen once. The sequencing used CD4+ or CD8+ T cells sorted from blood, collected in a trial of the OX40 agonist ivuxolimab. These receptor sequences come from an adult with an advanced solid tumor such as melanoma, head and neck, liver or kidney cancer. Both conserved end residues are part of each CDR3. D genes are given only for firm matches. Size tells how often a clone was seen (once, few, many) or the class of an expanded clone, and some rows leave it out.

d_call,clone_size,j_call,v_call,cdr3_aa,cdr3_nt
.,.,TRBJ1-5,TRBV28,CASSQDPNQPQHF,TGTGCCAGCAGCCAAGACCCCAATCAGCCCCAGCATTTT
TRBD2,.,TRBJ2-7,TRBV6-5,CASSYSITSGSYEQYF,TGTGCCAGCAGTTACTCGATTACTAGCGGTTCCTACGAGCAGTACTTC
.,.,TRBJ2-2,TRBV29-1,CSVEGLGEGTGELFF,TGCAGCGTTGAAGGTTTGGGGGAAGGCACCGGGGAGCTGTTTTTT
.,few,TRBJ2-2,TRBV6-4,CATPYVGPNTGELFF,TGTGCCACCCCTTACGTGGGGCCGAACACCGGGGAGCTGTTTTTT
.,.,TRBJ1-2,TRBV29-1,CSVEANRVAGGYTF,TGCAGCGTTGAAGCTAACAGGGTCGCTGGTGGCTACACCTTC
TRBD1,once,TRBJ1-2,TRBV28,CASSSPGQGAAYGYTF,TGTGCCAGCAGTTCTCCGGGACAGGGGGCAGCCTATGGCTACACCTTC
.,.,TRBJ2-5,TRBV19,CASSPRGRYQETQYF,TGTGCCAGTAGTCCGAGAGGTCGGTACCAAGAGACCCAGTACTTC
.,.,TRBJ1-3,TRBV7-8,CASSSVGNTIYF,TGTGCCAGCAGCTCAGTGGGAAACACCATATATTTT
.,.,TRBJ2-1,TRBV11-2,CASSVDQTEQFF,TGTGCCAGCAGCGTGGATCAGACCGAGCAGTTCTTC
.,.,TRBJ2-3,TRBV11-3,CASSLGGLDTQYF,TGTGCCAGCAGCTTAGGGGGTTTGGATACGCAGTATTTT
TRBD2,.,TRBJ2-5,TRBV5-4,CASTYGRGGQETQYF,TGTGCCAGCACCTACGGTCGGGGGGGCCAAGAGACCCAGTACTTC
TRBD2,.,TRBJ2-3,TRBV7-9,CASTSWGGSTDTQYF,TGTGCCAGCACCTCCTGGGGGGGATCCACAGATACGCAGTATTTT
.,.,TRBJ1-1,TRBV11-2,CASSLDISSEAFF,TGTGCCAGCAGCTTAGATATTTCAAGTGAAGCTTTCTTT
TRBD1,.,TRBJ1-5,TRBV7-2,CASSRGGGGGDQPQHF,TGTGCCAGCAGCCGGGGTGGAGGGGGCGGCGATCAGCCCCAGCATTTT
.,once,TRBJ2-1,TRBV6-1,CASRSSGDNEQFF,TGTGCCAGCAGAAGTAGCGGTGACAATGAGCAGTTCTTC
.,.,TRBJ2-3,TRBV5-1,CASSLAIDRAGDTQYF,TGCGCCAGCAGCTTGGCTATCGACAGGGCGGGGGATACGCAGTATTTT
.,.,TRBJ2-1,TRBV25-1,CASRGPGRGYNEQFF,TGTGCCAGCAGGGGCCCCGGCAGGGGCTACAATGAGCAGTTCTTC
TRBD2,once,TRBJ2-1,TRBV7-2,CASSLDGGVYEQFF,TGTGCCAGCAGCTTAGACGGGGGGGTTTATGAGCAGTTCTTC
.,.,TRBJ2-1,TRBV2,CATSFDSVVLFF,TGTGCCACATCCTTTGATTCGGTAGTTCTGTTCTTC
.,.,TRBJ2-2,TRBV7-2,CASSPDGAYTGELFF,TGTGCCAGCAGCCCGGACGGAGCCTATACCGGGGAGCTGTTTTTT
.,.,TRBJ2-1,TRBV18,CASSPGGRNEQFF,TGTGCCAGCTCACCAGGGGGAAGAAATGAGCAGTTCTTC
TRBD2,.,TRBJ2-3,TRBV4-1,CASSPPRGGGDTQYF,TGCGCCAGCAGCCCCCCTCGGGGGGGCGGGGATACGCAGTATTTT
.,.,TRBJ1-5,TRBV19,CASSIGGTENQPQHF,TGTGCCAGTAGTATTGGTGGGACCGAGAATCAGCCCCAGCATTTT
.,.,TRBJ2-3,TRBV9,CASSVAPASTDTQYF,TGTGCCAGCAGCGTAGCTCCGGCTAGCACAGATACGCAGTATTTT
TRBD1,.,TRBJ2-7,TRBV7-9,CASSLSGTGVSYEQYF,TGTGCCAGCAGCTTATCGGGGACAGGCGTCTCCTACGAGCAGTACTTC
TRBD2,.,TRBJ2-3,TRBV4-3,CASSQDSGASGREAQYF,TGCGCCAGCAGCCAAGACTCAGGGGCGAGCGGGAGGGAGGCGCAGTATTTT
TRBD1,.,TRBJ1-5,TRBV19,CASSLRRDRAFNQPQHF,TGTGCCAGTAGTCTAAGAAGGGACAGGGCCTTCAATCAGCCCCAGCATTTT
.,.,TRBJ2-7,TRBV6-6,CASSWRRGEQYF,TGTGCCAGCAGTTGGAGAAGGGGCGAGCAGTACTTC